This section outlines one T cell receptor (beta chain) sequence together with its context. The record originates from a study of blood T cell repertoires in COVID-19. Overall study: Italy, Spain and the United States were the sources of the convalescent and acute COVID-19 samples. T cells, B-cell-depleted T cells, or PBMCs provided the cDNA or gDNA that served as material.

As handled by the study authors: Reference gene primer amplification in the assay estimated nucleated cell counts. Assay: immunoSEQ multiplex PCR; the TCRdb copy retains only in-frame clones and omits some. Clone size and the V and J calls come from that table; the DNA yielded D and trimming. Of tens of thousands of clones in the sample, approximately 90% were seen once. What was sequenced was peripheral blood. The receptor comes from an elderly woman with acute or convalescent COVID-19.

The CDR3 DNA is TGCGCCAGCAGCACCGCGGGTGTAGATACGCAGTATTTT. Translated, it gives CASSTAGVDTQYF. The chain carries TRBV5-1 and TRBJ2-3; D may be TRBD2 (5 bases). Germline CDR1 is SGHRS and CDR2 is YFSETQ. The ends were cut back, 4 bases at V and 5 bases at J, with 11 bases in the middle. This CDR3 has 13 amino acids.